This passage covers 4 T cell receptor beta chains from one sample sequenced in a study of CD8 T cells in ankylosing spondylitis. MiXCR was run by TCRdb on the 5' RACE reads, yielding one entry per CDR3 protein. This table has under 300,000 distinct CDR3 sequences, around a tenth appearing once. Input material: blood, either unsorted or a sorted T cell fraction (not recorded which). The origin of the receptors is a male donor with ankylosing spondylitis or in good health (not recorded which).

This clonotype was seen many times. V is TRBV7-3 and J is TRBJ2-3; TRBD2 is a possible D gene (6 bases). V was shortened by 5 bases and J by 6 bases, with 12 bases between the two germline ends. Looked up from germline, CDR1 is SGHTA and CDR2 is FQGTGA. The CDR3 is 13 amino acids. CDR3 loop: CASSQWAGDTQYF. The DNA of the CDR3 is TGTGCCAGCAGCCAATGGGCGGGGGATACGCAGTATTTT. The full variable domain, with the rest looked up from reference TRBV7-3 and TRBJ2-3, is GAGVSQTPSNKVTEKGKYVELRCDPISGHTALYWYRQSLGQGPEFLIYFQGTGAADDSGLPNDRFFAVRPEGSVSTLKIQRTERGDSAVYLCASSQWAGDTQYFGPGTRLTVL.

This clonotype was seen many times. The chain links TRBV20-1 to TRBJ2-4, with a weak D call TRBD2 (6 bases). The CDR3 runs to 15 residues. The germline CDR1 and CDR2 sequences are DFQATT and SNEGSKA (reference sequence). Trimming took off 0 bases at V and 8 bases at J, with 17 bases between the two ends. CDR3 sequence (DNA): TGCAGTGCTAGAGATTATCGTGCGCCGGGGGACATTCAGTACTTC. It specifies CSARDYRAPGDIQYF.

This clonotype was observed at least ten times. The chain uses TRBV20-1 and TRBJ2-7; D may be TRBD1 (5 bases). Germline-derived CDR1 and CDR2 are DFQATT and SNEGSKA (reference sequence). This CDR3 is built from 14 residues. Trimming pared 6 bases from V and 1 base from J, leaving 16 bases between. Written as DNA, the CDR3 is TGCAGTGCCAGCCAGGGCCGCGCTTCCTACGAGCAGTACTTC. Protein: CSASQGRASYEQYF.

The V call is TRBV20-1, the J call TRBJ2-1; D is ambiguous. This CDR3 is 13 amino acids long. Germline loops: CDR1 DFQATT, CDR2 SNEGSKA (reference sequence). V gave up 0 bases and J gave up 4 bases, with 7 bases separating them. The CDR3 nucleotides read TGCAGTGCTAGAGATATGCTTTACAATGAGCAGTTCTTC. It specifies CSARDMLYNEQFF.